What follows describes a single T cell receptor beta chain. This sample was taken from a study of blood T cell repertoires in COVID-19. This CDR3 is 14 amino acids long. The V end was cut by 2 bases, the J end by 2 bases, with 10 bases between. Looked up from germline, CDR1 is MNHNS and CDR2 is SASEGT. Assay: immunoSEQ multiplex PCR; the TCRdb copy retains only in-frame clones and omits some. The data contain roughly 100,000 clones, less than 80% of them singletons. It was during active infection that Seattle patients were enrolled and then longitudinally followed. The TCR originated in a man at least 80 years old with COVID-19, enrolled during active disease. The sequencing sample was made of peripheral blood. The rearrangement uses TRBV6-1 and TRBJ2-7; D unresolved. CDR3 nucleotide sequence: TGTGCCAGCAGTGAATACGTAGCTGCCTACGAGCAGTACTTC. Protein: CASSEYVAAYEQYF.